The T cell receptor beta chain described here comes from a study of identical twins. Each donor was a healthy Caucasian. TCRdb passed the 5' RACE reads through MiXCR, listing each CDR3 protein once. The profile shows approximately 630,000 distinct CDR3 sequences, just over 7% of them singletons. This CDR3 comprises 15 residues. Germline values: CDR1 SQVTM, CDR2 ANQGSEA. V lost 3 bases, J lost 1 base, and 12 bases lay in between. Study-wide findings and caveats: The analysis was cross-sectional rather than longitudinal within donors. Cord blood's abundant beta clonotypes had fewer insertions, unlike memory repertoires.

In this sample, this clonotype turned up a few times. Antigen specificity is unknown. These same data were also listed under a study on yellow fever vaccine responses in identical twins.

This sequence originates from a woman between 18 and 29 years old in good health. Sequencing was performed on PBMCs. J is TRBJ2-2 and V is TRBV29-1; D possibly corresponds to TRBD2 (6 bases). Written as DNA, the CDR3 is TGCAGCGTTGATTATGGCGGGATGAACACCGGGGAGCTGTTTTTT. It encodes CSVDYGGMNTGELFF.